The 15 T cell receptor beta chains below come from one sample, sequenced in a study of shared clonotypes between healthy human individuals. TCRdb's table, derived via immunoSEQ multiplex PCR, lists solely in-frame clones and lacks some. Among about 980,000 clones listed, approximately 76% were seen once. The sequenced material came from memory CD4+ T cells sorted from blood. Subset of the sample: CD45RA-negative fraction. The receptors shown here come from a man between 18 and 29 years old in good health.

In this sample, this clone turned up once. As DNA, the CDR3 is TGTGCCAGCCAAGTAAGGGAGCTTCCAGATACGCAGTATTTT. As protein: CASQVRELPDTQYF. The gene calls are TRBV19 and TRBJ2-3; D is perhaps TRBD2 (5 bases). Trimming removed 9 bases at V and 4 bases at J, with 17 bases between. This CDR3 is built from 14 residues. Germline-derived CDR1 and CDR2 are LNHDA and SQIVND (reference sequence).

In DNA form, the CDR3 reads TGTGCCAGCTCACCAAGTGGACCAGCGATTTCCTACGAGCAGTACTTC. This translates into CASSPSGPAISYEQYF. This chain joins TRBV18 and TRBJ2-7; D unclear. The CDR3 length is 16 residues. CDR1 and CDR2 (germline): KGHSH, LQKENI. V lost 2 bases to trimming and J lost 1 base, with 15 bases between them.

The V call is TRBV28, the J call TRBJ1-1; D is possibly TRBD1 (6 bases). Trimming removed 5 bases from V and 4 bases from J, with 17 bases in between. CDR1 MDHEN and CDR2 SYDVKM come from the germline V gene. CDR3 length equals 15 residues. CDR3 nucleotides: TGTGCCAGCAGTCGTGCACAGGGAGGTTCCACTGAAGCTTTCTTT. Translated, it gives CASSRAQGGSTEAFF.

The J gene is TRBJ2-5, the V gene TRBV6-1; D unresolved. CDR1 and CDR2 (germline): MNHNS, SASEGT. The CDR3 consists of 10 residues. V lost 1 base and J lost 10, with 4 bases in between. The DNA of the CDR3 is TGTGCCAGCAGTGAAGGGAACCAGTACTTC. Translating it yields CASSEGNQYF.

This clone has just a few counts. The chain couples TRBV29-1 to TRBJ1-2; 7 nucleotides agree with TRBD1. The CDR3 consists of 11 residues. V lost 7 bases to trimming and J lost 8 bases; unmatched junction nucleotides: 7. Germline values: CDR1 SQVTM, CDR2 ANQGSEA. The CDR3 protein is CSASDREGYTF. DNA of the CDR3: TGCAGCGCTAGCGACAGGGAAGGCTACACCTTC.

The chain recombines TRBV5-5 with TRBJ2-7; 10 nucleotides agree with TRBD1. This CDR3 contains 13 residues. V dropped 6 bases and J dropped 3; count of bases not matched to a gene: 3. Germline CDR1 is SGHKS and CDR2 is YYEKEE (reference sequence). The CDR3, as DNA: TGTGCCAGCAAGAGGACAGGGGGCTACGAGCAGTACTTC. It translates to CASKRTGGYEQYF.

The chain uses TRBV5-1 and TRBJ2-7; TRBD2 agrees at 9 bases. The CDR3 contains 18 residues. With 0 bases clipped from V and 3 bases from J, the junction kept 13 bases outside the gene matches. CDR1 is SGHRS and CDR2 is YFSETQ in the germline V gene. CDR3 region: CASSLAGGLAGRHYEQYF. The CDR3 nucleotides read TGCGCCAGCAGCTTGGCCGGCGGGCTAGCGGGAAGACACTACGAGCAGTACTTC.

This clone occurred a few times. The chain joins TRBV6-5 to TRBJ1-6; 7 positions agree with TRBD1. CDR3 length: 13 amino acids. CDR1 and CDR2 from the germline V gene are MNHEY and SVGAGI. Trimming took 6 bases from V and 6 from J; bases not matched to a gene: 2. The CDR3 DNA follows: TGTGCCAGCAGGGACAGGACTAATTCACCCCTCCACTTT. Translation gives CASRDRTNSPLHF.

V usage is TRBV10-3 and J usage is TRBJ1-6, with 7 positions matching TRBD1. Trimming cost V 7 bases and J 7 bases; bases outside gene matches: 4. Germline V CDR1 and CDR2: ENHRY, SYGVKD. The CDR3 is made up of 13 amino acids. CDR3 DNA: TGTGCCATCACCGACAGGGCCAATTCACCCCTCCACTTT. Translation: CAITDRANSPLHF.

This CDR3 is CASSPGTLGDYGYTF. The CDR3 DNA is TGTGCCAGCAGTCCCGGGACATTAGGGGATTATGGCTACACCTTC. The chain uses TRBV28 and TRBJ1-2, with D tentatively TRBD1 (6 bases). The CDR3 covers 15 residues. Germline lookup yields CDR1 MDHEN and CDR2 SYDVKM. V shed 5 bases and J shed 5 bases, with 18 bases lying between them.

The chain is built from TRBV11-2 and TRBJ2-7; maybe TRBD2 (5 bases). The V end was cut by 3 bases, the J end by 0 bases, with 9 bases between. CDR3 length: 14 residues. Germline CDR1 reads SGHAT; CDR2 reads FQNNGV. CDR3 region: CASSLRASSYEQYF. As DNA, the CDR3 is TGTGCCAGCAGCTTGAGGGCTAGCTCCTACGAGCAGTACTTC.

V usage is TRBV10-3 and J usage is TRBJ2-1; 11 bases map to TRBD2. This CDR3 is built from 18 residues. The V gene's germline CDR1 is ENHRY and CDR2 SYGVKD. V lost 3 bases, J lost 4 bases, and 11 bases stayed unmatched. The CDR3 is CAISDYSGRALGYNEQFF. Written as DNA, the CDR3 is TGTGCCATCAGTGACTATAGCGGGAGGGCCCTCGGGTACAATGAGCAGTTCTTC.

The rearrangement links TRBV6-6 to TRBJ1-3; D not certain. Germline V lookup: CDR1 MNHNY, CDR2 SVGAGI (reference sequence). The CDR3 is made up of 14 amino acids. V was pared by 7 bases and J by 4 bases, with 14 bases between. In DNA form, the CDR3 reads TGTGCCAGCACCAATGGGAGGCCCGGAAACACCATATATTTT. Translation: CASTNGRPGNTIYF.

The rearrangement uses TRBV19 and TRBJ2-1, with 14 bases identical to TRBD2. V shed 7 bases and J 4 bases; nucleotides not matched to a gene: 6. The CDR3 runs to 16 residues. The germline CDR1 and CDR2 sequences are LNHDA and SQIVND (reference sequence). CDR3 sequence (DNA): TGTGCCAGTATGGGGACTAGCGGGAGCGTTTACAATGAGCAGTTCTTC. This codes for CASMGTSGSVYNEQFF.

The chain recombines TRBV5-1 with TRBJ1-4; D is unclear. V dropped 2 bases and J dropped 8 bases, with 16 bases sitting between them. The CDR3 is made up of 15 amino acids. Looked up from germline, CDR1 is SGHRS and CDR2 is YFSETQ. For the CDR3, the DNA is TGCGCCAGCAGCTTAGGCTCTACCGGCGGCGAAAAACTGTTTTTT. Translated: CASSLGSTGGEKLFF. The full variable domain, completed using reference TRBV5-1 and TRBJ1-4, is KAGVTQTPRYLIKTRGQQVTLSCSPISGHRSVSWYQQTPGQGLQFLFEYFSETQRNKGNFPGRFSGRQFSNSRSEMNVSTLELGDSALYLCASSLGSTGGEKLFFGSGTQLSVL.